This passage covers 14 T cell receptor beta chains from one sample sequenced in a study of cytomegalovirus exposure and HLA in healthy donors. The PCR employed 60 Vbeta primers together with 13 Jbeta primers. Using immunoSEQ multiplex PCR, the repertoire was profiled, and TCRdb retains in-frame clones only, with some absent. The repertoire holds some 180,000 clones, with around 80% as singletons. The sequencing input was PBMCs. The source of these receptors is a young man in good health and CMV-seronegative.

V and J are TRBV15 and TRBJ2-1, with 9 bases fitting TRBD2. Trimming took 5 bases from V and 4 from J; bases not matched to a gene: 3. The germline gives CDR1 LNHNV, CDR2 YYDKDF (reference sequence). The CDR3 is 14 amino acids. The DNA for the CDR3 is TGTGCCACCAGCGGCGGACTAGCGTACAATGAGCAGTTCTTC. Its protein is CATSGGLAYNEQFF.

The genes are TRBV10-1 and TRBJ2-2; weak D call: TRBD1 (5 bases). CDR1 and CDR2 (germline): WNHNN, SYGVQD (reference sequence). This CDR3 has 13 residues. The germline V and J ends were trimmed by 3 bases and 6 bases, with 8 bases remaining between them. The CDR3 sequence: CASSDRVAGELFF. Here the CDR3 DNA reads TGCGCCAGCAGTGACAGGGTAGCCGGGGAGCTGTTTTTT.

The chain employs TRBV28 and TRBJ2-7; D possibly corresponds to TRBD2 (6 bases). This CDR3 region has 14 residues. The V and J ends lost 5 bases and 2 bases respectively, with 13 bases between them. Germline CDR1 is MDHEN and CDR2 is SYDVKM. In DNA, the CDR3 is TGTGCCAGCAGTCTCCTAGCGACCGCCTACGAGCAGTACTTC. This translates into CASSLLATAYEQYF.

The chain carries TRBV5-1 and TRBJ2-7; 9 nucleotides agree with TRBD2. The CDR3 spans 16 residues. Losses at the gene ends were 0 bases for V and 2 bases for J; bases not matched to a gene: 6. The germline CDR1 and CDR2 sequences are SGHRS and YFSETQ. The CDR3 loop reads CASSLEVSGSPYEQYF. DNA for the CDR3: TGCGCCAGCAGCTTGGAGGTTAGCGGGAGTCCCTACGAGCAGTACTTC.

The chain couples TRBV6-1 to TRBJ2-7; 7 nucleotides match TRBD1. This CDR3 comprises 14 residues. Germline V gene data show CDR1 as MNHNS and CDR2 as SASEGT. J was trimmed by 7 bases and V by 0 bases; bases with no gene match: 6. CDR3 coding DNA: TGTGCCAGCAGTGAAGCGCTAGGGGGCTGGGAGCAGTACTTC. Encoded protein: CASSEALGGWEQYF.

The DNA for the CDR3 is TGTGCCAGCAGCGACTCCCTATATAACACTGAAGCTTTCTTT. It is translated as CASSDSLYNTEAFF. V and J are TRBV7-6 and TRBJ1-1, with D unclear. The CDR3 covers 14 residues. Germline lookup yields CDR1 SGHVS and CDR2 FNYEAQ. V was pared by 5 bases and J by 2 bases, with 12 bases between.

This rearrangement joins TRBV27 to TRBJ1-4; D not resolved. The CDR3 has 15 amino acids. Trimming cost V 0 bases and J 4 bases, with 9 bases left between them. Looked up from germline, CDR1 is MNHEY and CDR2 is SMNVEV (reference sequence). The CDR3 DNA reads TGTGCCAGCAGTTTATCGAGGAGGATTAATGAAAAACTGTTTTTT. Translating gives CASSLSRRINEKLFF. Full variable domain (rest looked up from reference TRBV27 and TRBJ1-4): EAQVTQNPRYLITVTGKKLTVTCSQNMNHEYMSWYRQDPGLGLRQIYYSMNVEVTDKGDVPEGYKVSRKEKRNFPLILESPSPNQTSLYFCASSLSRRINEKLFFGSGTQLSVL.

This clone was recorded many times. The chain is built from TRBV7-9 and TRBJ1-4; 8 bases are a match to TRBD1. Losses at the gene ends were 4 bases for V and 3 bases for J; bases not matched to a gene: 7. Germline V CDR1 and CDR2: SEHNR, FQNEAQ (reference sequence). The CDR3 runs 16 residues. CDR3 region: CASSYRGSGSNEKLFF. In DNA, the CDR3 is TGTGCCAGCAGCTACAGGGGGAGTGGGTCTAATGAAAAACTGTTTTTT.

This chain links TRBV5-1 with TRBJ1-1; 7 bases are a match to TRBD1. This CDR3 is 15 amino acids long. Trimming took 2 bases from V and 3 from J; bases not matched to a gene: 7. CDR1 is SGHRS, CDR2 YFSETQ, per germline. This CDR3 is CASSFMRGQHTEAFF. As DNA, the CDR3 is TGCGCCAGCAGCTTCATGAGGGGGCAACACACTGAAGCTTTCTTT. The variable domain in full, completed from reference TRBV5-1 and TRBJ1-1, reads KAGVTQTPRYLIKTRGQQVTLSCSPISGHRSVSWYQQTPGQGLQFLFEYFSETQRNKGNFPGRFSGRQFSNSRSEMNVSTLELGDSALYLCASSFMRGQHTEAFFGQGTRLTVV.

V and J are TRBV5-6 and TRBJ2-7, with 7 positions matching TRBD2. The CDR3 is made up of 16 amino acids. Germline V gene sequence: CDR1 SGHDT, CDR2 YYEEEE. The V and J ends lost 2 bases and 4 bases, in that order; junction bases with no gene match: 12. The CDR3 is CASSFVASGALYEQYF. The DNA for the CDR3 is TGTGCCAGCAGCTTTGTGGCTAGCGGAGCGTTATACGAGCAGTACTTC.

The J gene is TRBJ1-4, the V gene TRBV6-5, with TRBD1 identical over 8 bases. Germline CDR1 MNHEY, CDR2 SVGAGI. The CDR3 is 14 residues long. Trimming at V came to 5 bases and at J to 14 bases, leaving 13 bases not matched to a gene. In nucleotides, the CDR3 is TGTGCCAGCAGTCCCCCAGGGGGCTACCATAGGCTGTTTTTT. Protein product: CASSPPGGYHRLFF.

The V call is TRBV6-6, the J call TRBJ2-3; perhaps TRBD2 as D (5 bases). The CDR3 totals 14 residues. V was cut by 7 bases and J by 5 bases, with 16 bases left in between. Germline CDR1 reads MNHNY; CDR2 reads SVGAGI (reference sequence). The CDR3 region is CASIWTLEGDTQYF. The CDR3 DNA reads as TGTGCCAGCATCTGGACCCTAGAGGGAGATACGCAGTATTTT.

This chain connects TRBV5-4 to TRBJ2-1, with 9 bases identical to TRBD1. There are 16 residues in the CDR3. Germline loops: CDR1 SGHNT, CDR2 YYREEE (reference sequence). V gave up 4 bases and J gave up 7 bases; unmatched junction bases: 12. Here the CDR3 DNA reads TGTGCCAGCAGCCCGGGGAAGACAGGGGGACAAAATGAGCAGTTCTTC. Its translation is CASSPGKTGGQNEQFF.

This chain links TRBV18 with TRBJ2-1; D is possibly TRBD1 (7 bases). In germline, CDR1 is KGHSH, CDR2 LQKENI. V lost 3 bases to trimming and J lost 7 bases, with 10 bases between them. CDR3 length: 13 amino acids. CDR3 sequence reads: CASSPGGQNEQFF. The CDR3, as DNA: TGTGCCAGCTCACCCGGGGGACAGAATGAGCAGTTCTTC.